This TCR beta chain was recorded in a study of beta chain features in type 1 diabetes. Expressed TCRB transcripts got sequenced, as all isolated RNA was reverse transcribed. Sequenced by immunoSEQ multiplex PCR; TCRdb stores in-frame clones only, minus some. The table has 250,000 or so clones, approximately 70% seen once. The V gene lost 1 base and the J gene lost 0 bases, with 7 bases spanning the gap. In germline, CDR1 is SEHNR, CDR2 FQNEAQ (reference sequence). CDR3 length equals 14 residues. This chain joins TRBV7-9 and TRBJ2-7, with D uncertain. This TCR was recovered from a man aged 25-45 years in good health. The specimen was naive CD4+ T cells from blood. In nucleotides, the CDR3 is TGTGCCAGCAGCTTAGACGGTTCCTCCTACGAGCAGTACTTC. Translating it yields CASSLDGSSYEQYF.